One sample yielded the 24 T cell receptor beta chains listed below, sequenced in a study of blood T cell repertoires in COVID-19. TCRdb's copy holds only in-frame clones and misses some; the assay was immunoSEQ multiplex PCR. The sample shows 300,000 to 350,000 clones, about 93% of them seen only once. Sequencing was done on a sample of peripheral blood. These receptors all come from a woman between 25 and 40 years old with COVID-19, enrolled during active disease.

The rearrangement joins TRBV4-1 to TRBJ2-2, with 8 bases that match TRBD2. J was trimmed by 4 bases and V by 4 bases; bases with no gene match: 8. The CDR3 spans 16 residues. CDR1 and CDR2 (germline): MGHRA, YSYEKL. The chain's CDR3 is CASSLVPGGGTGELFF. The CDR3 nucleotides read TGCGCCAGCAGCCTCGTCCCGGGAGGGGGCACCGGGGAGCTGTTTTTT.

This sequence joins TRBV27 and TRBJ1-5; a possible D gene is TRBD1 (6 bases). Germline loops: CDR1 MNHEY, CDR2 SMNVEV (reference sequence). The CDR3 runs 13 residues. Trimming took 6 bases from V and 0 from J, leaving 6 bases between them. The DNA of the CDR3 is TGTGCCAGCAGGGACAGTAGCAATCAGCCCCAGCATTTT. Amino acids: CASRDSSNQPQHF.

The chain combines TRBV5-4 with TRBJ2-4; possibly TRBD2 for D (7 bases). There are 16 residues in the CDR3. Trimming took 5 bases from V and 2 from J, leaving 17 bases between them. Germline CDR1 SGHNT, CDR2 YYREEE (reference sequence). In nucleotides, the CDR3 is TGTGCCAGCAGTCTGGGGGCGGGAGCGTCCAAAAACATTCAGTACTTC. This translates into CASSLGAGASKNIQYF. Full variable domain (outside the CDR3, taken from reference TRBV5-4 and TRBJ2-4): ETGVTQSPTHLIKTRGQQVTLRCSSQSGHNTVSWYQQALGQGPQFIFQYYREEENGRGNFPPRFSGLQFPNYSSELNVNALELDDSALYLCASSLGAGASKNIQYFGAGTRLSVL.

The V gene is TRBV28, the J gene TRBJ2-7; 10 nucleotides align to TRBD1. The trim removed 8 bases at V and 0 bases at J, leaving 10 bases unmatched. The CDR3 has 16 amino acids. Germline-derived CDR1 and CDR2 are MDHEN and SYDVKM. The CDR3 DNA reads as TGTGCCAGCTTCGGCCCCGGGACAGGGGCCTCCTACGAGCAGTACTTC. Translation gives CASFGPGTGASYEQYF. The full variable domain, in which reference TRBV28 and TRBJ2-7 provide the parts outside the CDR3, is DVKVTQSSRYLVKRTGEKVFLECVQDMDHENMFWYRQDPGLGLRLIYFSYDVKMKEKGDIPEGYSVSREKKERFSLILESASTNQTSMYLCASFGPGTGASYEQYFGPGTRLTVT.

The sample holds a few counts of this clone. The gene calls are TRBV10-3 and TRBJ1-5; unclear D gene. V lost 0 bases and J lost 8, with 5 bases in between. The CDR3 sequence is 12 residues long. Germline lookup yields CDR1 ENHRY and CDR2 SYGVKD. The CDR3 is CAISESQKPQHF. The CDR3 nucleotides read TGTGCCATCAGTGAGTCACAGAAGCCCCAGCATTTT.

V gene TRBV6-4 combines with J gene TRBJ1-2, with 7 bases matching TRBD1. After removal of 11 bases from V and 2 bases from J, the junction contained 5 bases not matched to a gene. The CDR3 covers 12 residues. The germline CDR1 and CDR2 sequences are MRHNA and SNTAGT. For the CDR3, the DNA is TGTGCCTCAAGGGGGCAAAACTATGGCTACACCTTC. Its translation: CASRGQNYGYTF.

The rearrangement joins TRBV4-3 to TRBJ2-1; TRBD2 aligns across 8 bases. The germline gives CDR1 LGHNA, CDR2 YSLEER. V was clipped by 6 bases and J by 3 bases; unmatched bases: 4. The CDR3 spans 14 residues. CDR3 protein: CASSRAGGYNEQFF. CDR3 nucleotides: TGCGCCAGCAGTCGGGCGGGAGGCTACAATGAGCAGTTCTTC.

This clone has just a few counts. The J gene is TRBJ2-7, the V gene TRBV30; 7 bases are shared with TRBD1. The ends lost 7 bases at V and 1 base at J; junction bases unmatched: 7. Germline CDR1 reads GTSNPN; CDR2 reads SVGIG (reference sequence). This CDR3 has 13 amino acids. The CDR3 bases are TGTGCCTCAATGGGACAGAGATCCTACGAGCAGTACTTC. This gives the protein CASMGQRSYEQYF.

The V gene is TRBV10-3, the J gene TRBJ2-2; a weak D match, TRBD2 (6 bases). CDR3 length: 16 amino acids. Germline values: CDR1 ENHRY, CDR2 SYGVKD. V was cut by 8 bases and J by 1 base, with 17 bases left in between. Here the CDR3 DNA reads TGTGCCATCGGGCCGGGGGTAGCGGAGAACACCGGGGAGCTGTTTTTT. Translated: CAIGPGVAENTGELFF.

In its sample, this clone was seen once. This chain joins TRBV24-1 and TRBJ2-5, with D hard to call. Trimming removed 6 bases at V and 5 bases at J, with 12 bases between. Germline CDR1 and CDR2: KGHDR and SFDVKD. The CDR3 runs to 13 residues. The CDR3 DNA sequence: TGTGCCACCAGTCAAAGCACGTTTGAGACCCAGTACTTC. Protein sequence: CATSQSTFETQYF.

This clone has a handful of counts. The chain recombines TRBV5-1 with TRBJ2-7; D unresolved. Trimming shortened V by 5 bases and J by 2 bases, and 17 bases separated the two germline ends. Germline CDR1 is SGHRS and CDR2 is YFSETQ. CDR3 length: 15 amino acids. CDR3 amino acids: CASRPTAGSPYEQYF. For the CDR3, the DNA is TGCGCCAGCAGACCTACCGCCGGGTCTCCCTACGAGCAGTACTTC.

This rearrangement joins TRBV10-3 to TRBJ2-1; TRBD1 aligns across 7 bases. This CDR3 spans 16 amino acids. CDR1 and CDR2 from the germline V gene are ENHRY and SYGVKD. With 3 bases clipped from V and 4 bases from J, the junction kept 9 bases outside the gene matches. For the CDR3, the DNA is TGTGCCATCAGTGAAGACAGGGTAACGCGGTACAATGAGCAGTTCTTC. It yields the protein CAISEDRVTRYNEQFF.

This chain connects TRBV30 to TRBJ2-7, with 9 positions matching TRBD1. J was trimmed by 6 bases and V by 0 bases; bases with no gene match: 6. From germline, CDR1 is GTSNPN and CDR2 SVGIG (reference sequence). This CDR3 contains 14 residues. CDR3 sequence (DNA): TGTGCCTGGAGTGTCGGGACAGGGATGATCGAGCAGTACTTC. It is translated as CAWSVGTGMIEQYF.

This chain links TRBV28 with TRBJ1-6; the D is unclear. V lost 3 bases, J lost 13 bases, and 10 bases lay in between. The length of the CDR3 is 12 residues. Germline V gives CDR1 MDHEN, CDR2 SYDVKM. The CDR3 spells CASSFTDTPLHF. The CDR3 DNA sequence: TGTGCCAGCAGTTTTACCGATACTCCCCTCCACTTT.

This clone was detected once. This chain uses TRBV28 with TRBJ2-3, with TRBD1 matching over 12 bases. The V and J ends lost 6 bases and 7 bases, in that order; junction bases with no gene match: 20. CDR1 is MDHEN and CDR2 is SYDVKM in the germline V gene. This CDR3 region has 19 residues. As DNA, the CDR3 is TGTGCCAGCAGAATAGGGACAGGGGGCAATAGCGGGAAGGAAAATACGCAGTATTTT. Its translation: CASRIGTGGNSGKENTQYF. The full variable domain, with the rest looked up from reference TRBV28 and TRBJ2-3, is DVKVTQSSRYLVKRTGEKVFLECVQDMDHENMFWYRQDPGLGLRLIYFSYDVKMKEKGDIPEGYSVSREKKERFSLILESASTNQTSMYLCASRIGTGGNSGKENTQYFGPGTRLTVL.

V is TRBV28 and J is TRBJ1-5; the D is unclear. Trimming removed 0 bases at V and 6 bases at J, with 15 bases between. The germline gives CDR1 MDHEN, CDR2 SYDVKM. The CDR3 sequence is 16 residues long. The chain's CDR3 is CASSLWGRQASQPQHF. The CDR3 bases are TGTGCCAGCAGTTTATGGGGGAGGCAGGCAAGTCAGCCCCAGCATTTT. The complete variable domain, with remaining parts taken from reference TRBV28 and TRBJ1-5, reads DVKVTQSSRYLVKRTGEKVFLECVQDMDHENMFWYRQDPGLGLRLIYFSYDVKMKEKGDIPEGYSVSREKKERFSLILESASTNQTSMYLCASSLWGRQASQPQHFGDGTRLSIL.

The gene calls are TRBV5-1 and TRBJ2-7; 12 bases map to TRBD1. Germline values: CDR1 SGHRS, CDR2 YFSETQ. This CDR3 region has 15 residues. With 4 bases clipped from V and 5 bases from J, the junction kept 7 bases outside the gene matches. The CDR3 DNA follows: TGCGCCAGCAGCCCCCCGGGGACAGGGGGCCACGAGCAGTACTTC. This translates into CASSPPGTGGHEQYF.

The chain employs TRBV5-6 and TRBJ1-1; D remains unclear. Trimming took 1 base from V and 6 from J, leaving 16 bases between them. The CDR3 totals 15 residues. Germline assignment: CDR1 SGHDT and CDR2 YYEEEE. The CDR3 DNA reads as TGTGCCAGCAGCTTGCCGGGAGCCGGAGGGTCTGAAGCTTTCTTT. This sequence encodes CASSLPGAGGSEAFF.

With regard to this clone: Different DNA sequences within this sample yield the same CDR3. V is TRBV28 and J is TRBJ2-7; 9 bases are a match to TRBD1. V shed 6 bases and J 3 bases; nucleotides not matched to a gene: 3. The CDR3 has 13 residues. Germline assignment: CDR1 MDHEN and CDR2 SYDVKM. CDR3 amino acids: CASRGTGFYEQYF. The CDR3 DNA sequence: TGTGCCAGCAGGGGGACAGGGTTCTACGAGCAGTACTTC.

The genes are TRBV7-9 and TRBJ1-1; 7 nucleotides match TRBD1. The CDR3 loop spans 15 amino acids. Germline V lookup: CDR1 SEHNR, CDR2 FQNEAQ (reference sequence). The V and J ends lost 3 bases and 6 bases, in that order; junction bases with no gene match: 10. CDR3: CASSFGLTGVAEAFF. CDR3 in DNA: TGTGCCAGCAGCTTTGGACTCACAGGGGTCGCTGAAGCTTTCTTT.

This chain uses TRBV29-1 with TRBJ1-4; 7 bases are a match to TRBD1. The CDR3 is 15 amino acids. V dropped 6 bases and J dropped 3; count of bases not matched to a gene: 10. Germline V gene lookup returns CDR1 SQVTM and CDR2 ANQGSEA. The CDR3 sequence is CSVAHPGQSNEKLFF. CDR3 coding DNA: TGCAGCGTAGCCCACCCGGGACAGTCTAATGAAAAACTGTTTTTT.

The CDR3 here is CSGTRGETQYF. The CDR3 DNA reads TGCAGTGGCACCCGGGGAGAGACCCAGTACTTC. The rearrangement links TRBV20-1 to TRBJ2-5; D is perhaps TRBD2 (5 bases). The CDR3 spans 11 residues. Germline V gene data show CDR1 as DFQATT and CDR2 as SNEGSKA (reference sequence). V was pared by 7 bases and J by 4 bases, with 10 bases between.

The chain has TRBV19 and TRBJ1-5; 7 bases fit TRBD1. This CDR3 is built from 16 residues. Germline loops: CDR1 LNHDA, CDR2 SQIVND (reference sequence). Trimming cost V 1 base and J 4 bases; bases outside gene matches: 7. The CDR3 here is CASSIGQGVWNQPQHF. The CDR3 DNA sequence: TGTGCCAGTAGTATAGGGCAGGGGGTATGGAATCAGCCCCAGCATTTT.

The rearrangement joins TRBV5-1 to TRBJ2-7, with D perhaps TRBD1 (5 bases). CDR1 is SGHRS, CDR2 YFSETQ, per germline. Trimming pared 1 base from V and 5 bases from J, leaving 16 bases between. This CDR3 has 15 residues. CDR3: CASSLSTAGLNEQYF. The CDR3 nucleotides read TGCGCCAGCAGCTTGAGCACAGCAGGGTTGAACGAGCAGTACTTC.